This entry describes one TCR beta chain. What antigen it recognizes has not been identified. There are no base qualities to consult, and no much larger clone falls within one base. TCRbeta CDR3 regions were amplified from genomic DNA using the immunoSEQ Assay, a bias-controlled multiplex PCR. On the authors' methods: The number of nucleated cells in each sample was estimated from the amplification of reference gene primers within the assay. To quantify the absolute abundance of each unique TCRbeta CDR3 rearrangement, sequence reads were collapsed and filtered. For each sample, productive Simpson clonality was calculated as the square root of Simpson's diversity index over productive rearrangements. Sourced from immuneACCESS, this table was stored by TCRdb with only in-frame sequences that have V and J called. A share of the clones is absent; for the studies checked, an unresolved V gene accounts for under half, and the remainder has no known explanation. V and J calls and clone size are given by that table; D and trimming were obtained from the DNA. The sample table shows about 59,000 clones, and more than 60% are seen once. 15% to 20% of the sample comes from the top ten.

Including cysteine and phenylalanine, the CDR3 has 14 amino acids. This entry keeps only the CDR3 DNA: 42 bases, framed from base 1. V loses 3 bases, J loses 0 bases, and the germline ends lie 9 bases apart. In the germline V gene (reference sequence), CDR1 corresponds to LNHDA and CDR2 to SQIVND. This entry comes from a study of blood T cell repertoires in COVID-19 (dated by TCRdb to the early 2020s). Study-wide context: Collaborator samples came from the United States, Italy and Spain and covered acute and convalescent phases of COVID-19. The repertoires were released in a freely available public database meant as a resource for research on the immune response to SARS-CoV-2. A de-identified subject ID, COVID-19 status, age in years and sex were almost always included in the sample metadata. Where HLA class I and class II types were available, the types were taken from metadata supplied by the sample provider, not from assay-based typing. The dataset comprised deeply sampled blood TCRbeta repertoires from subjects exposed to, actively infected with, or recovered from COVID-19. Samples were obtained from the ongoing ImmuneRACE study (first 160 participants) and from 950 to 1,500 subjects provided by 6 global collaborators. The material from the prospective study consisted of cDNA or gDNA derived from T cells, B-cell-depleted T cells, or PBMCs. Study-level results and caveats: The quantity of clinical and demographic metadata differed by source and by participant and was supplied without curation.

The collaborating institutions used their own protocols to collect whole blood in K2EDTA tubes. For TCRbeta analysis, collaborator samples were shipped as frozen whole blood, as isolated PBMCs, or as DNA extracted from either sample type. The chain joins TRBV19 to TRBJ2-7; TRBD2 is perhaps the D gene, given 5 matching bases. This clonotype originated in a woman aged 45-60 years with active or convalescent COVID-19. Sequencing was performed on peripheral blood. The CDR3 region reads CASSIRTFSYEQYF. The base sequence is TGTGCCAGTAGTATCCGGACTTTCTCCTACGAGCAGTACTTC.